These 6 T cell receptor beta chains share one sample of origin, sequenced in a study of cytomegalovirus exposure and HLA in healthy donors. The PCR made use of 60 Vbeta and 13 Jbeta primers. Using immunoSEQ multiplex PCR, the repertoire was profiled, and TCRdb retains in-frame clones only, with some absent. The repertoire holds around 140,000 clones, with around 86% as singletons. Source material: PBMCs. The receptors were gathered from a woman aged 45-65 years in good health and CMV-seropositive.

This sequence joins TRBV27 and TRBJ2-7, with 12 bases fitting TRBD2. V shed 3 bases, J shed 5 bases, and the junction held 2 bases outside the gene matches. The CDR3 covers 14 residues. Germline V gene lookup returns CDR1 MNHEY and CDR2 SMNVEV (reference sequence). This CDR3 reads CASSFLAGGDEQYF. CDR3 DNA sequence: TGTGCCAGCAGTTTCCTAGCGGGAGGGGACGAGCAGTACTTC.

This clone has only one observation. The chain couples TRBV19 to TRBJ1-2; D gene ambiguous. Germline V gives CDR1 LNHDA, CDR2 SQIVND (reference sequence). The CDR3 contains 10 residues. V dropped 10 bases and J dropped 5 bases, with 8 bases sitting between them. CDR3 sequence (DNA): TGTGCCACTGGAGCTTATGGCTACACCTTC. Protein: CATGAYGYTF. Supplemented by reference TRBV19 and TRBJ1-2, the full variable domain reads DGGITQSPKYLFRKEGQNVTLSCEQNLNHDAMYWYRQDPGQGLRLIYYSQIVNDFQKGDIAEGYSVSREKKESFPLTVTSAQKNPTAFYLCATGAYGYTFGSGTRLTVV.

This chain joins TRBV10-3 and TRBJ1-2; possibly TRBD1 for D (5 bases). In germline, CDR1 is ENHRY, CDR2 SYGVKD. Trimming took off 0 bases at V and 8 bases at J, with 25 bases between the two ends. This CDR3 is built from 18 residues. The DNA for the CDR3 is TGTGCCATCAGTGAGTCGATAGGGAGGACCGCACATAAGGGGGGCTACACCTTC. Encoded protein: CAISESIGRTAHKGGYTF.

The gene calls are TRBV7-2 and TRBJ1-4, with 7 bases fitting TRBD1. V gave up 5 bases and J gave up 7 bases; unmatched junction bases: 10. CDR3 length equals 15 residues. Germline V gene data show CDR1 as SGHTA and CDR2 as FQGNSA. The CDR3 coding sequence is TGTGCCAGCAGCCCACTGGCAGGGGGTATTGAAAAACTGTTTTTT. Translation gives CASSPLAGGIEKLFF.

V usage is TRBV7-9 and J usage is TRBJ2-5; 13 bases map to TRBD2. The assigned J gene may be wrong: the sequence end matches TRBJ2-7 better. CDR3 length: 16 amino acids. Germline values: CDR1 SEHNR, CDR2 FQNEAQ (reference sequence). CDR3 bases: TGTGCCAGCAGCTTGGGACTAGCGGGGATCTCCTACGAGCAGTACTTC. This sequence encodes CASSLGLAGISYEQYF.

The genes are TRBV5-1 and TRBJ2-7, with 8 bases aligning to TRBD1. Per germline, CDR1 SGHRS and CDR2 YFSETQ. The CDR3 has 14 residues. V was pared by 0 bases and J by 6 bases, with 5 bases of the junction left unmatched. The CDR3 sequence is CASSLAQGVGEQYF. CDR3 DNA sequence: TGCGCCAGCAGCTTGGCACAGGGGGTTGGCGAGCAGTACTTC. The full variable domain, completed using reference TRBV5-1 and TRBJ2-7, is KAGVTQTPRYLIKTRGQQVTLSCSPISGHRSVSWYQQTPGQGLQFLFEYFSETQRNKGNFPGRFSGRQFSNSRSEMNVSTLELGDSALYLCASSLAQGVGEQYFGPGTRLTVT.